These T cell receptor beta chains were read from a single sample in a study of blood T cell repertoires in COVID-19. Generated by immunoSEQ multiplex PCR, the TCRdb table keeps only in-frame clones and is missing some. Of fewer than 250,000 clones in the sample, approximately 84% are singletons; the top ten hold 3.2%. Material: PBMCs or T cells enriched from blood (not recorded which). All receptors derive from a woman in her 30s who had recovered from COVID-19. The CDR3 runs from the conserved cysteine through the conserved F or W. The D gene is left open where the match is weak. Size values are once, few and many counts, or a class for expanded clones, and some rows have none.

len | j_gene | abundance | v_gene | d_gene | CDR3aa | CDR3nt
15 | TRBJ1-6 | NA | TRBV3-1/TRBV3-2 | TRBD1 | CASGRTGASNSPLHF | TGTGCCAGCGGAAGGACAGGGGCATCAAATTCACCCCTCCACTTT
13 | TRBJ1-2 | once | TRBV12-3/TRBV12-4 | NA | CASSFGIDYGYTF | TGTGCCAGCAGTTTCGGGATAGACTATGGCTACACCTTC
15 | TRBJ2-3 | NA | TRBV14 | TRBD1 | CASSLGQSFTDTQYF | TGTGCCAGCAGCCTGGGACAGAGCTTCACAGATACGCAGTATTTT
15 | TRBJ1-3 | NA | TRBV18 | NA | CASSPGGSAGNTIYF | TGTGCCAGCTCACCGGGGGGAAGTGCTGGAAACACCATATATTTT
13 | TRBJ2-7 | NA | TRBV7-3 | NA | CASSLTRGYEQYF | TGTGCCAGCAGCTTAACACGGGGATACGAGCAGTACTTC
15 | TRBJ2-2 | once | TRBV28 | NA | CASSWGHTGFGELFF | TGTGCCAGCAGTTGGGGCCATACGGGTTTCGGGGAGCTGTTTTTT
15 | TRBJ1-2 | once | TRBV3-1/TRBV3-2 | NA | CASSPRGGGGRGYTF | TGTGCCAGCAGCCCGAGGGGGGGCGGGGGCCGAGGCTACACCTTC
15 | TRBJ2-1 | NA | TRBV7-2 | NA | CASSLSGSSYNEQFF | TGTGCCAGCAGCTTAAGTGGGAGCTCCTACAATGAGCAGTTCTTC
17 | TRBJ2-2 | NA | TRBV24-1 | NA | CATSDSRDNQGSRELFF | TGTGCCACCAGTGATAGCCGGGACAACCAAGGAAGCCGGGAGCTGTTTTTT
17 | TRBJ2-5 | NA | TRBV19 | TRBD2 | CASSMLAGGPKRETQYF | TGTGCCAGTAGTATGCTAGCGGGAGGGCCGAAGAGAGAGACCCAGTACTTC
11 | TRBJ2-1 | NA | TRBV10-2 | NA | CASTHYNEQFF | TGCGCCAGCACCCATTACAATGAGCAGTTCTTC
14 | TRBJ2-1 | NA | TRBV19 | NA | CASSMGAIYNEQFF | TGTGCCAGTAGTATGGGGGCTATCTACAATGAGCAGTTCTTC
13 | TRBJ2-5 | NA | TRBV7-8 | NA | CASSSTGLETQYF | TGTGCCAGCAGCTCCACAGGGCTGGAGACCCAGTACTTC
14 | TRBJ1-1 | NA | TRBV6-5 | NA | CASSSLGGNTEAFF | TGTGCCAGCAGTTCCCTAGGAGGGAACACTGAAGCTTTCTTT
13 | TRBJ2-7 | NA | TRBV9 | NA | CASSVATGGEQYF | TGTGCCAGCAGCGTAGCTACAGGTGGCGAGCAGTACTTC
14 | TRBJ1-5 | NA | TRBV7-2 | NA | CASSFGQANQPQHF | TGTGCCAGCAGCTTTGGACAAGCCAATCAGCCCCAGCATTTT
15 | TRBJ1-4 | once | TRBV20-1 | TRBD1 | CSASTGVPLREKLFF | TGCAGTGCTAGTACAGGGGTCCCCCTAAGAGAAAAACTGTTTTTT
12 | TRBJ2-3 | NA | TRBV10-3 | NA | CAISSDTDTQYF | TGTGCCATCAGTTCAGACACAGATACGCAGTATTTT
15 | TRBJ2-1 | once | TRBV27 | NA | CASSLSRGSHNEQFF | TGTGCCAGCAGTTTATCTAGAGGGTCCCACAATGAGCAGTTCTTC
14 | TRBJ1-5 | once | TRBV19 | NA | CASTREGNNQPQHF | TGTGCCAGTACCCGGGAGGGCAACAATCAGCCCCAGCATTTT
14 | TRBJ1-1 | NA | TRBV11-3 | NA | CASSRGSPNTEAFF | TGTGCCAGCAGCCGAGGGAGCCCGAACACTGAAGCTTTCTTT
14 | TRBJ2-1 | NA | TRBV30 | TRBD2 | CAWSMGSGMNEQFF | TGTGCCTGGAGTATGGGTAGCGGGATGAATGAGCAGTTCTTC
15 | TRBJ1-1 | NA | TRBV7-2 | NA | CASSQLFSGNTEAFF | TGTGCCAGCAGCCAACTGTTTTCGGGGAACACTGAAGCTTTCTTT
14 | TRBJ2-7 | many | TRBV28 | TRBD1 | CASRSPGQLREQYF | TGTGCCAGCAGATCACCGGGACAGCTTCGGGAGCAGTACTTC
16 | TRBJ2-1 | NA | TRBV7-2 | TRBD1 | CASSFDPRGLGHEQFF | TGTGCCAGCAGCTTCGACCCCAGGGGGCTAGGGCATGAGCAGTTCTTC
13 | TRBJ1-1 | NA | TRBV12-3/TRBV12-4 | TRBD1 | CASSMDRVTEAFF | TGTGCCAGCAGTATGGACAGGGTCACTGAAGCTTTCTTT
14 | TRBJ2-7 | NA | TRBV7-2 | NA | CASSLAPGQYEQYF | TGTGCCAGCAGCTTAGCACCTGGCCAATACGAGCAGTACTTC
17 | TRBJ2-1 | once | TRBV3-1/TRBV3-2 | TRBD2 | CASSQDAGLAGYNEQFF | TGTGCCAGCAGCCAAGACGCCGGACTAGCGGGATACAATGAGCAGTTCTTC
14 | TRBJ2-3 | NA | TRBV7-6 | TRBD2 | CASSSAGGPDTQYF | TGTGCCAGCAGCTCTGCGGGGGGGCCGGATACGCAGTATTTT
15 | TRBJ1-1 | NA | TRBV19 | NA | CASRRGGQLGTEAFF | TGTGCCAGCCGGCGGGGGGGGCAACTAGGGACTGAAGCTTTCTTT
14 | TRBJ1-3 | NA | TRBV5-6 | NA | CASSPVGLRNTIYF | TGTGCCAGCAGCCCCGTTGGGCTACGAAACACCATATATTTT
15 | TRBJ2-1 | NA | TRBV19 | NA | CASSIEETGYNEQFF | TGTGCCAGTAGTATAGAGGAGACCGGCTACAATGAGCAGTTCTTC
15 | TRBJ2-1 | NA | TRBV7-8 | TRBD1 | CASSPRTGSYNEQFF | TGTGCCAGCAGCCCTCGGACAGGCTCCTACAATGAGCAGTTCTTC
13 | TRBJ1-2 | NA | TRBV28 | TRBD1 | CASREQGAEGYTF | TGTGCCAGCAGGGAACAGGGGGCGGAGGGCTACACCTTC
14 | TRBJ1-2 | NA | TRBV27 | TRBD1 | CASAFFGQGRGYTF | TGTGCCAGCGCGTTCTTCGGACAGGGTCGTGGCTACACCTTC
14 | TRBJ2-1 | NA | TRBV7-2 | NA | CASSLVPGMSEQFF | TGTGCCAGCAGCTTAGTGCCAGGGATGAGTGAGCAGTTCTTC
16 | TRBJ1-4 | NA | TRBV5-1 | TRBD1 | CASSPGQGAANEKLFF | TGCGCCAGCAGCCCGGGACAGGGGGCTGCTAATGAAAAACTGTTTTTT
18 | TRBJ2-6 | few | TRBV7-3 | TRBD1 | CASSLYGQGISGANVLTF | TGTGCCAGCAGCTTATACGGACAGGGGATCTCTGGGGCCAACGTCCTGACTTTC
16 | TRBJ1-6 | NA | TRBV7-9 | TRBD1 | CASSRDWTGFNSPLHF | TGTGCCAGCAGCCGCGACTGGACAGGGTTTAATTCACCCCTCCACTTT
17 | TRBJ1-2 | NA | TRBV7-2 | TRBD1 | CASSLERSGQGANGYTF | TGTGCCAGCAGCTTAGAACGTTCGGGACAGGGGGCGAATGGCTACACCTTC
16 | TRBJ2-1 | NA | TRBV9 | NA | CASSVELTHSYNEQFF | TGTGCCAGCAGCGTAGAGCTGACACACTCCTACAATGAGCAGTTCTTC
17 | TRBJ2-1 | NA | TRBV14 | TRBD2 | CASSQHRSAGGYNEQFF | TGTGCCAGCAGCCAACACCGCTCAGCGGGAGGGTACAATGAGCAGTTCTTC
15 | TRBJ1-2 | NA | TRBV15 | NA | CATSREPQVNYGYTF | TGTGCCACCAGCAGAGAACCACAGGTTAACTATGGCTACACCTTC
14 | TRBJ1-5 | NA | TRBV5-1 | NA | CASSFGGLDQPQHF | TGCGCCAGCAGTTTTGGCGGGTTGGATCAGCCCCAGCATTTT
15 | TRBJ1-3 | NA | TRBV24-1 | TRBD1 | CATSAGGISGNTIYF | TGTGCCACCAGTGCAGGGGGAATCTCAGGAAACACCATATATTTT
16 | TRBJ1-5 | NA | TRBV2 | TRBD1 | CASSPRTGRYDQPQHF | TGTGCCAGCAGCCCTCGGACAGGGAGGTACGATCAGCCCCAGCATTTT
11 | TRBJ1-1 | NA | TRBV19 | TRBD1 | CASSRDRATFF | TGTGCCAGTAGCCGAGACAGGGCGACTTTCTTT
13 | TRBJ1-1 | NA | TRBV2 | TRBD1 | CASSPQGGTEAFF | TGTGCCAGCAGCCCACAGGGGGGCACTGAAGCTTTCTTT
14 | TRBJ1-6 | NA | TRBV20-1 | TRBD1 | CSASTGQSNSPLHF | TGCAGTGCTAGTACGGGACAGTCTAATTCACCCCTCCACTTT
16 | TRBJ1-1 | NA | TRBV5-1 | NA | CASSLAGPQGSTEAFF | TGCGCCAGCAGCTTGGCGGGACCTCAGGGGAGCACTGAAGCTTTCTTT
18 | TRBJ2-1 | NA | TRBV9 | NA | CASSVSYSHPLIRNEQFF | TGTGCCAGCAGCGTAAGTTATAGTCACCCGCTGATCCGGAATGAGCAGTTCTTC
14 | TRBJ1-1 | NA | TRBV29-1 | NA | CSVVTPPGDTEAFF | TGCAGCGTTGTGACCCCACCGGGGGACACTGAAGCTTTCTTT
14 | TRBJ1-2 | NA | TRBV6-6 | TRBD1 | CASTPEGQASRYTF | TGTGCCAGCACCCCGGAGGGACAGGCCTCCCGCTACACCTTC
16 | TRBJ2-2 | NA | TRBV5-1 | TRBD1 | CASSFQTGVGAGELFF | TGCGCCAGCAGCTTTCAGACAGGGGTGGGAGCCGGGGAGCTGTTTTTT